These 12 T cell receptor beta chains share one sample of origin, sequenced in a study of cytotoxic CD8 clonotypes in ibrutinib-treated CLL. Here immunoSEQ multiplex PCR was the method, and the copy in TCRdb shows in-frame clones only, minus some. The sample carries 130,000 to 150,000 clones, around 90% recorded once. The specimen comprised PBMCs, sampled after 12 months of ibrutinib treatment. Receptor source: a human donor with chronic lymphocytic leukemia.

This chain uses TRBV19 with TRBJ1-5, with no clear D. The CDR3 sequence is 13 residues long. Trimming took off 5 bases at V and 1 base at J, with 6 bases between the two ends. Germline CDR1 is LNHDA and CDR2 is SQIVND (reference sequence). This CDR3 reads CASSFFSNQPQHF. Written as DNA, the CDR3 is TGTGCCAGTAGTTTTTTCAGCAATCAGCCCCAGCATTTT.

This clone was picked up one time. This chain links TRBV28 with TRBJ1-2, with a tentative D call TRBD1 (6 bases). V lost 7 bases and J lost 4, with 10 bases in between. Germline-derived CDR1 and CDR2 are MDHEN and SYDVKM. CDR3 size: 12 residues. The CDR3, as DNA: TGTGCCAGCATTAAGACAGGCTATGGCTACACCTTC. Translation gives CASIKTGYGYTF.

The genes are TRBV5-4 and TRBJ2-1, with TRBD2 identical over 7 bases. V lost 2 bases to trimming and J lost 4 bases; unmatched junction nucleotides: 6. This CDR3 is built from 15 residues. The V gene's germline CDR1 is SGHNT and CDR2 YYREEE (reference sequence). The DNA for the CDR3 is TGTGCCAGCAGCTTCGAGGCTAGCGGATACAATGAGCAGTTCTTC. Translating it yields CASSFEASGYNEQFF.

This clone was counted between two and nine times. This chain connects TRBV6-1 to TRBJ1-4; the D gene is possibly TRBD1 (6 bases). Germline V lookup: CDR1 MNHNS, CDR2 SASEGT. V lost 10 bases to trimming and J lost 14 bases, with 23 bases between them. The CDR3 has 13 amino acids. CDR3 residues: CANLTGRPRGLFF. DNA for the CDR3: TGTGCCAACCTGACAGGAAGGCCGCGAGGGCTGTTTTTT.

CDR3 DNA sequence: TGTGCCAGTAGTATAGCCCCCAGATCCTACGAGCAGTACTTC. Amino acid sequence: CASSIAPRSYEQYF. V is TRBV19 and J is TRBJ2-7; D unclear. Trimming removed 1 base at V and 1 base at J, with 8 bases between. CDR3 length: 14 amino acids. Looked up from germline, CDR1 is LNHDA and CDR2 is SQIVND (reference sequence).

This clone came up once. This sequence joins TRBV19 and TRBJ2-2; a weak D match, TRBD1 (6 bases). CDR1 and CDR2 from the germline V gene are LNHDA and SQIVND (reference sequence). Trimming took off 3 bases at V and 3 bases at J, with 11 bases between the two ends. The CDR3 is 15 residues long. CDR3 sequence reads: CASSISTGHTGELFF. The CDR3 DNA reads TGTGCCAGTAGTATTTCCACAGGGCACACCGGGGAGCTGTTTTTT.

This chain links TRBV5-1 with TRBJ2-5, with 13 nucleotides matching TRBD2. Looked up from germline, CDR1 is SGHRS and CDR2 is YFSETQ. The CDR3 extends over 19 amino acids. Trimming took 0 bases from V and 4 from J; bases not matched to a gene: 12. CDR3 DNA: TGCGCCAGCAGCTTGGGGTCCTCAGGACTAGCGGGAGTAATAGAGACCCAGTACTTC. Translating it yields CASSLGSSGLAGVIETQYF.

This chain joins TRBV19 and TRBJ1-1; TRBD1 matches 8 bases. The CDR3 runs 11 residues. Germline CDR1 reads LNHDA; CDR2 reads SQIVND (reference sequence). The V segment lost 8 bases and the J segment 10 bases; nucleotides outside the gene matches: 6. The CDR3 nucleotides are TGTGCCAGTGGCCGGACAGGGAGAGCTTTCTTT. Translated, it gives CASGRTGRAFF. Variable domain in full (rest from reference TRBV19 and TRBJ1-1): DGGITQSPKYLFRKEGQNVTLSCEQNLNHDAMYWYRQDPGQGLRLIYYSQIVNDFQKGDIAEGYSVSREKKESFPLTVTSAQKNPTAFYLCASGRTGRAFFGQGTRLTVV.

The rearrangement links TRBV10-3 to TRBJ2-7, with a possible D match to TRBD1 (5 bases). The V end lost 5 bases, the J end lost 5 bases, and 16 bases lay between the germline ends. Per the germline V gene, CDR1 is ENHRY and CDR2 is SYGVKD. CDR3 size: 14 residues. CDR3 nucleotide sequence: TGTGCCATCAGTCGTGAGTCACAGGTAGACGAGCAGTACTTC. Translation: CAISRESQVDEQYF.

The chain has TRBV15 and TRBJ2-3, with a tentative D call TRBD1 (5 bases). V was clipped by 5 bases and J by 6 bases, with 18 bases between them. Germline CDR1 reads LNHNV; CDR2 reads YYDKDF (reference sequence). The CDR3 is 15 amino acids. CDR3: CATSGQASQQDTQYF. The CDR3 nucleotides are TGTGCCACCAGCGGACAAGCCTCCCAGCAGGATACGCAGTATTTT. The variable domain in full, completed from reference TRBV15 and TRBJ2-3, reads DAMVIQNPRYQVTQFGKPVTLSCSQTLNHNVMYWYQQKSSQAPKLLFHYYDKDFNNEADTPDNFQSRRPNTSFCFLDIRSPGLGDTAMYLCATSGQASQQDTQYFGPGTRLTVL.

This sequence joins TRBV23-1 and TRBJ2-7; D may be TRBD1 (6 bases). TRBV23-1 is designated an ORF whose function remains uncertain. V lost 4 bases and J lost 4, with 14 bases in between. The CDR3 spans 14 residues. The DNA for the CDR3 is TGCGCCAGCAGTCCCGGCAGGGGTGATTACGAGCAGTACTTC. Translated, it gives CASSPGRGDYEQYF.

The rearrangement uses TRBV4-1 and TRBJ2-5; possibly TRBD1 or TRBD2 for D (5 bases each). This CDR3 has 15 amino acids. Trimming shortened V by 4 bases and J by 5 bases, and 17 bases separated the two germline ends. The germline gives CDR1 MGHRA, CDR2 YSYEKL. The CDR3 DNA reads TGCGCCAGCAGCCCTTGGCACCCGTGGGGGGAGACCCAGTACTTC. Protein sequence: CASSPWHPWGETQYF.